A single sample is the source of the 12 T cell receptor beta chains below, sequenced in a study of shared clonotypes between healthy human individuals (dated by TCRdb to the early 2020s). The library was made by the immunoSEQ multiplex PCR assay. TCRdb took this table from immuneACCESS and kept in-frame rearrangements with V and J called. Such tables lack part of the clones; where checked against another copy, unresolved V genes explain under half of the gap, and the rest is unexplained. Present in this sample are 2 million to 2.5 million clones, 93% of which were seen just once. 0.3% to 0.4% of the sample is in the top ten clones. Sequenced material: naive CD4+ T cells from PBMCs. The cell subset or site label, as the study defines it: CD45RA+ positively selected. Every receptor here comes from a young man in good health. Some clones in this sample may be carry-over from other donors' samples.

CDR3 loop: CASSSLQGGEETQYF. The CDR3 region has the DNA TGTGCCAGCAGCTCTCTACAGGGGGGAGAAGAGACCCAGTACTTC. The chain combines TRBV7-9 with TRBJ2-5; 8 bases are a match to TRBD1. The CDR3 is made up of 15 amino acids. Trimming at V came to 4 bases and at J to 3 bases, leaving 7 bases not matched to a gene. CDR1 and CDR2 from the germline V gene are SEHNR and FQNEAQ (reference sequence).

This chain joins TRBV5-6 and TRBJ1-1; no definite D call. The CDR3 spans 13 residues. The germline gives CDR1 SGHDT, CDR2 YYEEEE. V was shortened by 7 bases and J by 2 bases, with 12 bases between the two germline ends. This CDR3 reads CASRTRGNTEAFF. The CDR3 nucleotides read TGTGCCAGCCGGACTCGAGGAAACACTGAAGCTTTCTTT.

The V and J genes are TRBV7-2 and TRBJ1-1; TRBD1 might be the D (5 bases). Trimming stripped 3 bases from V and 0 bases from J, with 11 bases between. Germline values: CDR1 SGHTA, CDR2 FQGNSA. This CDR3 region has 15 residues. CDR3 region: CASSFQGTLNTEAFF. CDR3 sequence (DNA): TGTGCCAGCAGCTTCCAGGGCACCTTGAACACTGAAGCTTTCTTT.

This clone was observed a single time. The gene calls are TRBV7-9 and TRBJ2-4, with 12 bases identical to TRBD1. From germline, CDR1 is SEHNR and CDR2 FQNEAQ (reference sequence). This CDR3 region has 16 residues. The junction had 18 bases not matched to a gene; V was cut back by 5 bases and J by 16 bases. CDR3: CASSHPAGTGGSSGYF. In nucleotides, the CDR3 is TGTGCCAGCAGCCACCCTGCGGGGACAGGGGGCTCATCTGGTTACTTC.

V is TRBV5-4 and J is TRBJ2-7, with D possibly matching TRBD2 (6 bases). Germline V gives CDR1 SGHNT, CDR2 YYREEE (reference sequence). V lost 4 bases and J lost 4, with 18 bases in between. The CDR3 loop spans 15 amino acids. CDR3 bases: TGTGCCAGCAGCCCCCGGCAAGGAGGAGGGTACGAGCAGTACTTC. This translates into CASSPRQGGGYEQYF.

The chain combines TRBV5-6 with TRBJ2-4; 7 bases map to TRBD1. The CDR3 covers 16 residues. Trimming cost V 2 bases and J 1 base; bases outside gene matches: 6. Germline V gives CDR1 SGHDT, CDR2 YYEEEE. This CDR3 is CASSFDRVAAKNIQYF. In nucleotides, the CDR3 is TGTGCCAGCAGCTTCGACAGGGTAGCGGCCAAAAACATTCAGTACTTC.

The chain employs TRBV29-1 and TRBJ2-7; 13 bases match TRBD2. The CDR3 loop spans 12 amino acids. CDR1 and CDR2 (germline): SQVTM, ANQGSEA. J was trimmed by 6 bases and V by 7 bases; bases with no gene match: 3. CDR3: CSATSGRGEQYF. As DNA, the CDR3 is TGCAGCGCCACTAGCGGGAGGGGCGAGCAGTACTTC.

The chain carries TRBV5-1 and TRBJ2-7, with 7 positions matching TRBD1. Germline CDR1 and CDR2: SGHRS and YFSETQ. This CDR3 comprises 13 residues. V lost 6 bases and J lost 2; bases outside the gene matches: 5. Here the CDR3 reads CASTSGQPYEQYF. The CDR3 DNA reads TGCGCCAGCACTTCGGGACAGCCCTACGAGCAGTACTTC.

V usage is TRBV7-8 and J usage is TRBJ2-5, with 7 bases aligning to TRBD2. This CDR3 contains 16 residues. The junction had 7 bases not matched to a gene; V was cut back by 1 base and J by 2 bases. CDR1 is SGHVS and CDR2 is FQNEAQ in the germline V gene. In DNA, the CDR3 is TGTGCCAGCAGCTTAGGGCTTTACGGGAGGCAAGAGACCCAGTACTTC. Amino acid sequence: CASSLGLYGRQETQYF.

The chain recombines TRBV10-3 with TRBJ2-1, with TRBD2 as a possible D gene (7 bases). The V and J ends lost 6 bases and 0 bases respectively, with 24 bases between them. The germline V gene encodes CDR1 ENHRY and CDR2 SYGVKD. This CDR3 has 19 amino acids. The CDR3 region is CAIRKGARGREPSYNEQFF. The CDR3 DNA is TGTGCCATCAGGAAAGGGGCCCGGGGGCGGGAGCCCTCCTACAATGAGCAGTTCTTC.

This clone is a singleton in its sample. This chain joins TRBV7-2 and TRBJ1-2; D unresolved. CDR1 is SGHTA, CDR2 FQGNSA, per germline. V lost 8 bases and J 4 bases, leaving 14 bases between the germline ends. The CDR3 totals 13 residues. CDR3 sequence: CASGARDVYGYTF. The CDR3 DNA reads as TGTGCCAGCGGAGCCCGGGATGTCTATGGCTACACCTTC. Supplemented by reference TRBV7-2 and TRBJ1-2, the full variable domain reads GAGVSQSPSNKVTEKGKDVELRCDPISGHTALYWYRQSLGQGLEFLIYFQGNSAPDKSGLPSDRFSAERTGGSVSTLTIQRTQQEDSAVYLCASGARDVYGYTFGSGTRLTVV.

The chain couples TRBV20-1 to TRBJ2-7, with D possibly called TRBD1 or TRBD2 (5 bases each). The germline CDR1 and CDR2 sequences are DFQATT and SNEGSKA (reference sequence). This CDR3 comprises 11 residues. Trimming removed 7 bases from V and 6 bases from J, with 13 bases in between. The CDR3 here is CSGDGPFEQYF. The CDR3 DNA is TGCAGTGGGGACGGTCCCTTCGAGCAGTACTTC.